One and the same sample provided the 25 T cell receptor beta chains below, sequenced in a study of Graves' ophthalmopathy and Graves' hyperthyroidism. Beta-chain TCR CDR3 regions were amplified from RNA transcripts. Second-round multiplex PCR came after a first-round RT-PCR that employed HTBI primers. TCRdb passed the multiplex PCR reads through MiXCR, listing each CDR3 protein once. The top ten hold 44% of the sample, which has about 740,000 distinct CDR3 sequences, 35% to 50% seen once. The source material was peripheral blood. The receptors originated from an adult man with Graves' ophthalmopathy.

V and J are TRBV6-5 and TRBJ2-2, with unresolved D. The CDR3 consists of 12 residues. Trimming left V 4 bases short and J 6 bases short, with 6 bases between. In germline, CDR1 is MNHEY, CDR2 SVGAGI. The CDR3, as DNA: TGTGCCAGCAGTTCCGTACCCGGGGAGCTGTTTTTT. It codes for CASSSVPGELFF.

The CDR3 loop is CASSPHVGDRVRTEAFF. CDR3 sequence (DNA): TGTGCCAGCAGCCCACACGTGGGGGACAGGGTACGCACTGAAGCTTTCTTT. The gene calls are TRBV7-9 and TRBJ1-1; TRBD1 matches 9 bases. Unmatched junction bases numbered 14, after V lost 5 bases and J lost 4 bases. There are 17 residues in the CDR3. Germline CDR1 is SEHNR and CDR2 is FQNEAQ (reference sequence).

V and J are TRBV25-1 and TRBJ1-2; no firm D call. Germline V gene lookup returns CDR1 MGHDK and CDR2 SYGVNS. The CDR3 has 16 residues. V was clipped by 1 base and J by 7 bases, with 19 bases between them. The CDR3 nucleotides are TGTGCCAGCAGTGAATCTGAGGGAGAGGGCGACTGTGGCTACACCTTC. Protein product: CASSESEGEGDCGYTF.

Turning to this clonotype: A much bigger clone sits one base away, suggesting this may be a read error. The chain joins TRBV19 to TRBJ1-1; tentatively, D is TRBD1 (6 bases). Germline CDR1 reads LNHDA; CDR2 reads SQIVND (reference sequence). The CDR3 is made up of 12 amino acids. This CDR3 is CASGIGTLEAFF. The CDR3 nucleotides are TGTGCCAGTGGTATCGGGACACTAGAAGCTTTCTTT.

Ten or more counts support this clonotype. The V and J genes are TRBV19 and TRBJ1-4, with D unresolved. There are 13 residues in the CDR3. CDR1 LNHDA and CDR2 SQIVND come from the germline V gene (reference sequence). Trimming took 4 bases from V and 7 from J, leaving 10 bases between them. The DNA for the CDR3 is TGTGCCAGTAGTACCCCACGAAGTGAAAAACTGTTTTTT. It specifies CASSTPRSEKLFF.

This clonotype was seen repeatedly, ten times or more. The rearrangement links TRBV10-3 to TRBJ1-5; maybe TRBD1 (5 bases). V dropped 10 bases and J dropped 5 bases, with 15 bases sitting between them. Looked up from germline, CDR1 is ENHRY and CDR2 is SYGVKD. The CDR3 runs 13 residues. The CDR3: CASREGRDQPQHF. The CDR3 bases are TGTGCCAGCAGGGAAGGGAGGGATCAGCCCCAGCATTTT.

This clonotype was found a few times. V and J are TRBV5-6 and TRBJ2-7; either TRBD1 or TRBD2 may fit D (5 bases each). Germline loops: CDR1 SGHDT, CDR2 YYEEEE. The V gene lost 0 bases and the J gene lost 2 bases, with 9 bases spanning the gap. This CDR3 has 14 residues. The DNA for the CDR3 is TGTGCCAGCAGCTTGGTGGGGGAAACCTACGAGCAGTACTTC. Translation: CASSLVGETYEQYF.

As regards this clonotype: A single base separates this from a much larger clone, so it may be a read error. V and J are TRBV20-1 and TRBJ1-6; TRBD1 might be the D (5 bases). The CDR3 is made up of 13 amino acids. The V end was cut by 1 base, the J end by 6 bases, with 7 bases between. Germline CDR1 and CDR2: DFQATT and SNEGSKA (reference sequence). The CDR3 region has the DNA TGCAGTGCTAGAGGACAGCTTAATTCACCCCTCCACTTT. Residues: CSARGQLNSPLHF.

V and J are TRBV2 and TRBJ2-7, with 12 positions matching TRBD2. The CDR3 consists of 14 residues. The V gene's germline CDR1 is SNHLY and CDR2 FYNNEI. J lost 5 bases, V lost 5 bases, and 4 bases had no gene match. DNA of the CDR3: TGTGCCAGCAGTCGGACTAGCGGGACTAACGAGCAGTACTTC. Its protein product is CASSRTSGTNEQYF. Full variable domain (missing parts from reference TRBV2 and TRBJ2-7): EPEVTQTPSHQVTQMGQEVILRCVPISNHLYFYWYRQILGQKVEFLVSFYNNEISEKSEIFDDQFSVERPDGSNFTLKIRSTKLEDSAMYFCASSRTSGTNEQYFGPGTRLTVT.

The V gene is TRBV11-2, the J gene TRBJ1-2, with 10 nucleotides matching TRBD1. Germline CDR1 reads SGHAT; CDR2 reads FQNNGV. CDR3 length: 19 amino acids. The V segment lost 4 bases and the J segment 0 bases; nucleotides outside the gene matches: 14. Here the CDR3 reads CASSSGSHRQGATNYGYTF. As DNA, the CDR3 is TGTGCCAGCAGCTCGGGATCCCATCGACAGGGGGCAACTAACTATGGCTACACCTTC.

The J gene is TRBJ2-7, the V gene TRBV25-1; the D is unclear. V was trimmed by 5 bases and J by 6 bases, leaving 14 bases between them. Germline CDR1 MGHDK, CDR2 SYGVNS. The CDR3 sequence is 13 residues long. The CDR3: CASSFPSKPEQYF. In DNA form, the CDR3 reads TGTGCCAGCAGTTTCCCCAGCAAACCCGAGCAGTACTTC.

The chain has TRBV11-2 and TRBJ2-5; D may be TRBD2 (6 bases). This CDR3 spans 21 amino acids. Trimming shortened V by 5 bases and J by 2 bases, and 33 bases separated the two germline ends. Germline V gene lookup returns CDR1 SGHAT and CDR2 FQNNGV. The DNA for the CDR3 is TGTGCCAGCAGCCCAAAACCGAACCTTTCCGGCGGAGGGAGGCATCAAGAGACCCAGTACTTC. Protein: CASSPKPNLSGGGRHQETQYF.

This clonotype was counted a few times. The CDR3 region is CASSPLFYEQYF. DNA of the CDR3: TGTGCCAGCAGCCCTCTTTTTTACGAGCAGTACTTC. The chain is built from TRBV11-2 and TRBJ2-7; D not resolved. V gave up 5 bases and J gave up 4 bases, with 9 bases separating them. The germline V gene encodes CDR1 SGHAT and CDR2 FQNNGV. The CDR3 extends over 12 amino acids.

The chain is built from TRBV20-1 and TRBJ2-7; D is ambiguous. CDR1 is DFQATT, CDR2 SNEGSKA, per germline (reference sequence). The V end lost 3 bases, the J end lost 0 bases, and 12 bases lay between the germline ends. This CDR3 region has 14 residues. DNA of the CDR3: TGCAGTGCTAGCCCAGATGCGAGCTCCTACGAGCAGTACTTC. Protein sequence: CSASPDASSYEQYF.

The rearrangement joins TRBV9 to TRBJ2-7; TRBD2 agrees at 9 bases. The CDR3 runs 13 residues. J was trimmed by 2 bases and V by 9 bases; bases with no gene match: 6. Per the germline V gene, CDR1 is SGDLS and CDR2 is YYNGEE. The CDR3 loop reads CATRLAATYEQYF. The CDR3, as DNA: TGTGCCACCCGACTAGCGGCGACCTACGAGCAGTACTTC. Based on the CDR3 plus reference TRBV9 and TRBJ2-7, the full variable domain is DSGVTQTPKHLITATGQRVTLRCSPRSGDLSVYWYQQSLDQGLQFLIQYYNGEERAKGNILERFSAQQFPDLHSELNLSSLELGDSALYFCATRLAATYEQYFGPGTRLTVT.

The rearrangement links TRBV12-3 or TRBV12-4 to TRBJ2-5; D unclear. The CDR3 spans 13 residues. The ends were cut back, 2 bases at V and 2 bases at J, with 6 bases in the middle. The CDR3 DNA sequence: TGTGCCAGCAGTTTAACCGAGCAAGAGACCCAGTACTTC. As protein: CASSLTEQETQYF.

This clonotype appeared many times. Here the CDR3 DNA reads TGCGCCAGCAGCTTGCGGGATTTTCAGCCCCAGCATTTT. It encodes CASSLRDFQPQHF. The V call is TRBV5-1, the J call TRBJ1-5; D not resolved. The CDR3 extends over 13 amino acids. From germline, CDR1 is SGHRS and CDR2 YFSETQ. With 1 base removed from V and 6 bases from J, the gap between germline ends came to 8 bases.

This clonotype appeared many times. This chain connects TRBV10-2 to TRBJ1-5; D is perhaps TRBD1 (6 bases). From germline, CDR1 is WSHSY and CDR2 SAAADI. Trimming removed 2 bases from V and 0 bases from J, with 14 bases in between. This CDR3 comprises 17 residues. The CDR3 loop is CASSEPGHISSNQPQHF. As DNA, the CDR3 is TGCGCCAGCAGTGAGCCGGGACATATCAGTAGCAATCAGCCCCAGCATTTT.

This clonotype showed up just a few times. The chain carries TRBV19 and TRBJ1-1; 7 bases agree with TRBD1. The CDR3 is 12 residues long. Per germline, CDR1 LNHDA and CDR2 SQIVND (reference sequence). V lost 8 bases to trimming and J lost 5 bases; unmatched junction nucleotides: 5. CDR3 sequence reads: CASSTGATEAFF. The DNA of the CDR3 is TGTGCCAGTTCAACAGGGGCGACTGAAGCTTTCTTT.

This clonotype was seen a handful of times. The V gene is TRBV7-9, the J gene TRBJ1-2, with a possible D match to TRBD1 (5 bases). V lost 6 bases, J lost 6 bases, and 14 bases lay in between. The germline gives CDR1 SEHNR, CDR2 FQNEAQ (reference sequence). The CDR3 runs to 13 residues. DNA of the CDR3: TGTGCCAGCAGGAGGGACCGGGAGGATGGCTACACCTTC. Translating it yields CASRRDREDGYTF.

This clonotype has a single count. With a much larger clone just one base away, this may be a read error. V usage is TRBV7-2 and J usage is TRBJ2-7; possibly TRBD1 or TRBD2 for D (5 bases each). The CDR3 is made up of 15 amino acids. V was cut by 4 bases and J by 3 bases, with 16 bases left in between. CDR1 is SGHTA and CDR2 is FQGNSA in the germline V gene. The CDR3 nucleotides read TGTGCCAGCAGCTCGGCCCCCGGGGCAGGCTACGAGCAGTACTTC. Translation gives CASSSAPGAGYEQYF.

This rearrangement joins TRBV29-1 to TRBJ2-5; TRBD1 aligns across 11 bases. The CDR3 is made up of 13 amino acids. Per the germline V gene, CDR1 is SQVTM and CDR2 is ANQGSEA. V lost 8 bases, J lost 5 bases, and 7 bases stayed unmatched. The CDR3 region is CSSPGTGGETQYF. The CDR3 DNA reads TGCAGCTCACCCGGGACAGGGGGGGAGACCCAGTACTTC.

J is TRBJ2-3 and V is TRBV7-2; no clear D. Trimming left V 2 bases short and J 4 bases short, with 10 bases between. The CDR3 runs to 14 residues. CDR1 SGHTA and CDR2 FQGNSA come from the germline V gene. Here the CDR3 reads CASSLNPGADTQYF. The DNA for the CDR3 is TGTGCCAGCAGCTTAAACCCTGGGGCAGATACGCAGTATTTT. Full variable domain (missing parts from reference TRBV7-2 and TRBJ2-3): GAGVSQSPSNKVTEKGKDVELRCDPISGHTALYWYRQSLGQGLEFLIYFQGNSAPDKSGLPSDRFSAERTGGSVSTLTIQRTQQEDSAVYLCASSLNPGADTQYFGPGTRLTVL.

This clonotype has just a few counts. CDR3 protein: CASSLNGGRASGEQYF. DNA of the CDR3: TGCGCCAGCAGCCTCAATGGCGGGAGGGCCTCCGGGGAGCAGTACTTC. V and J are TRBV5-1 and TRBJ2-7, with 9 nucleotides matching TRBD2. V was clipped by 4 bases and J by 7 bases; unmatched bases: 15. The germline V gene has CDR1 SGHRS and CDR2 YFSETQ. The CDR3 extends over 16 amino acids.

The chain is built from TRBV11-1 and TRBJ1-1, with D perhaps matching TRBD1 (5 bases). This CDR3 region has 16 residues. V gave up 6 bases and J gave up 5 bases, with 22 bases separating them. Looked up from germline, CDR1 is SGHAT and CDR2 is FQDESV (reference sequence). The CDR3 loop is CASRISRTRAGTEAFF. CDR3 nucleotides: TGTGCCAGCAGAATTTCTCGAACCAGGGCGGGTACTGAAGCTTTCTTT.